This is a list of T cell receptor beta chains from one sample in a study of blood T cells in healthy people across ages. TCRdb re-derived calls from the 5' RACE reads in MiXCR, one entry per CDR3 protein. The sample has some 1.6 million distinct CDR3 sequences, roughly 32% seen once. Material: blood. Source of these receptors: a woman aged 30 to 39 in good health. CDR3s include the opening cysteine and the closing phenylalanine or tryptophan. Fields, in order: V gene, clone size, J gene, D gene, CDR3 protein, CDR3 DNA. A D gene is named only where the DNA matches it firmly. Some rows mark clone size as missing; the rest say once, few, many or name a class of expanded clone.

TRBV14	-	TRBJ1-4	-	CASSQGAEKLFF	TGTGCCAGCAGCCAAGGCGCAGAAAAACTGTTTTTT
TRBV28	few	TRBJ2-7	-	CATLDAYEQYF	TGTGCTACCCTTGACGCCTACGAGCAGTACTTC
TRBV7-2	few	TRBJ2-5	-	CASSLMGAGLYQETQYF	TGTGCCAGCAGCTTAATGGGAGCGGGCTTGTACCAAGAGACCCAGTACTTC
TRBV9	-	TRBJ2-5	-	CASSVVPGETQYF	TGTGCCAGCAGCGTAGTACCGGGAGAGACCCAGTACTTC
TRBV18	once	TRBJ2-3	TRBD2	CASSPPLATISIDTQYF	TGTGCCAGCTCACCACCACTAGCGACAATAAGCATAGATACGCAGTATTTT
TRBV12-3/TRBV12-4	-	TRBJ2-1	-	CASSYLSTESSYNEQFF	TGTGCCAGCAGCTACTTATCGACCGAGAGCTCCTACAATGAGCAGTTCTTC
TRBV3-1	few	TRBJ2-1	-	CASSQGFNEQFF	TGTGCCAGCAGCCAGGGGTTCAATGAGCAGTTCTTC
TRBV28	-	TRBJ2-1	TRBD1	CASRRQGIGEQFF	TGTGCCAGCAGGAGACAGGGGATAGGTGAGCAGTTCTTC
TRBV12-3/TRBV12-4	many	TRBJ2-7	-	CASSLSVPYEQYF	TGTGCCAGCAGTTTGAGCGTTCCCTACGAGCAGTACTTC
TRBV7-3	-	TRBJ1-1	-	CASSLTQGAEAFF	TGTGCCAGCAGCTTAACCCAGGGCGCTGAAGCTTTCTTT
TRBV7-9	-	TRBJ2-2	TRBD1	CASSSFDRAGELFF	TGTGCCAGCAGCTCGTTCGACAGGGCCGGGGAGCTGTTTTTT
TRBV28	-	TRBJ2-5	TRBD2	CASRGLAGAGQETQYF	TGTGCCAGCAGAGGGCTAGCGGGAGCCGGGCAAGAGACCCAGTACTTC
TRBV20-1	-	TRBJ2-7	-	CSGAGGTYEQYF	TGCAGTGGGGCGGGTGGAACCTACGAGCAGTACTTC
TRBV20-1	-	TRBJ2-1	TRBD2	CSAVLLGGGAYNEQFF	TGCAGTGCTGTCCTCCTGGGGGGGGGAGCCTACAATGAGCAGTTCTTC
TRBV7-7	-	TRBJ2-1	-	CASSLNWAGRNEQFF	TGTGCCAGCAGCTTAAATTGGGCAGGGAGGAATGAGCAGTTCTTC